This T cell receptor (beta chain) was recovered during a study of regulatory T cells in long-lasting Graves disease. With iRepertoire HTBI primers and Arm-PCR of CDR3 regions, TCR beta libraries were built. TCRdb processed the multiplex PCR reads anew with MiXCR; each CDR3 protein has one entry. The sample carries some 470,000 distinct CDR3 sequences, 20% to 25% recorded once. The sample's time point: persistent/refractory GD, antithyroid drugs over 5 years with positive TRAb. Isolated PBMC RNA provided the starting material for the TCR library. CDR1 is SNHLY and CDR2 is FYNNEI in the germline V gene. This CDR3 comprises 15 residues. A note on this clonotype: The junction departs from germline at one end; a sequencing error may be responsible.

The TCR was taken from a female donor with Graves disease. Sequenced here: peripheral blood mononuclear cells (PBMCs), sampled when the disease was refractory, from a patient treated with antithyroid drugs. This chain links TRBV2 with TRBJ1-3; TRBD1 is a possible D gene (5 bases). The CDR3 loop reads CASSTQGVSGNTVYF. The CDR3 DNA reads TGTGCCAGCAGTACGCAGGGAGTCTCTGGAAACACCGTATATTTT.